The T cell receptor beta chain described here comes from a study of blood T cell repertoires in COVID-19. About the research overall: Material from acute and convalescent COVID-19 was sourced from the United States, Italy and Spain.

The J segment lost 2 bases and the V segment lost 1 base, leaving 6 bases of the junction unmatched. This CDR3 contains 17 residues. Germline V gives CDR1 SGHDN, CDR2 FVKESK. Profiling relied on immunoSEQ multiplex PCR, and the TCRdb table lists in-frame clones only, not all of them. The sample holds some 250,000 clones; about 86% are singletons and the top ten take 2.5% to 3.5%. Membership in each cohort depended on participant-reported clinical history. Sequenced input: PBMCs or T cells enriched from blood (not recorded which). This rearrangement joins TRBV14 to TRBJ2-2, with TRBD2 identical over 8 bases. The TCR was taken from a woman between 35 and 50 years old with acute COVID-19. The CDR3 nucleotides are TGTGCCAGCAGCCAAGCGGCGGGAGGCCTTAACACCGGGGAGCTGTTTTTT. It yields the protein CASSQAAGGLNTGELFF.